This TCR beta chain was documented in a study of blood T cell repertoires in COVID-19 (dated by TCRdb to 2018 to 2021). The study in broad terms: Collaborator samples came from the United States, Italy and Spain and covered acute and convalescent phases of COVID-19. The prospective study material was composed of cDNA or gDNA derived from T cells, B-cell-depleted T cells, or PBMCs. Deeply sampled blood TCRbeta repertoires from subjects exposed to, actively infected with, or recovered from COVID-19 were included in the dataset. The repertoires were released in a freely available public database intended as a resource for research on the immune response to SARS-CoV-2. The samples were drawn from the first 160 participants of the ongoing ImmuneRACE study and from over 950 subjects provided by 6 global collaborators. A de-identified subject ID, COVID-19 status, age in years and sex were almost always included in the sample metadata. Where available, HLA class I and class II types were taken from metadata supplied by the sample provider and were not determined by assay-based typing.

Study-wide findings and limitations: How much clinical and demographic metadata was included differed by source and by participant, and the metadata was provided uncurated.

A note on this clone: Its antigen target is currently unknown. Nothing much larger sits one base from this clone, and base qualities are not available.

The CDR3 sequence holds 15 residues, the cysteine and phenylalanine included. The retained sequence is limited to the CDR3, 45 bases, with the frame set at the first base. CDR1 and CDR2 are drawn from the germline V gene: SGHVS, FQNEAQ. V and J lose 2 bases and 3 bases, and a span of 14 bases separates them. Collaborating institutions collected whole blood in K2EDTA tubes following their own protocols. For TCRbeta analysis, collaborators shipped samples as frozen whole blood, isolated PBMCs, or DNA extracted from either of those sample types. TCRbeta CDR3 regions were amplified from genomic DNA using the immunoSEQ Assay, a bias-controlled multiplex PCR. Turning to the authors' computational methods: Nucleated cell counts per sample were estimated from amplification of reference gene primers within the assay. To quantify the absolute abundance of each unique TCRbeta CDR3 rearrangement, sequence reads were collapsed and filtered. For each sample, productive Simpson clonality was calculated as the square root of Simpson's diversity index over productive rearrangements. The immuneACCESS repertoire file appears here via TCRdb, limited to in-frame rearrangements. These files lack a portion of the clones; in checked studies, under half of the deficit traces to unresolved V genes, and the cause of the others is not known. V and J calls and clone size are those listed in that table; D and trimming were worked out from the DNA. Present in this sample are about 100,000 clones, 85% to 90% of which were seen just once. 1.5% of the sample rests with the top ten.

The source is a human donor with active COVID-19. The donor label of this sample is uncertain. The sequenced sample was peripheral blood. The chain is encoded by TRBV7-8 joined to TRBJ2-7; TRBD2 is a weak D gene call, 7 bases matching. The CDR3 corresponds to CASSLWGGSDYEQYF. The DNA is TGTGCCAGCAGCTTATGGGGGGGCTCGGACTACGAGCAGTACTTC.